This is a list of T cell receptor beta chains from one sample in a study of Graves' ophthalmopathy and Graves' hyperthyroidism. TCRdb re-analysed the multiplex PCR reads in MiXCR, keeping a single row per CDR3 protein. The sample records approximately 700,000 distinct CDR3 sequences, 40% being singletons. Specimen: peripheral blood. These receptors all come from an adult man with Graves' ophthalmopathy. Both conserved end residues are part of each CDR3. Fields, in order: J gene, V gene, D gene, CDR3 length, clone size, CDR3 protein, CDR3 DNA. The D gene is left open where the match is weak. Size is omitted from some rows. Given values are once, few, many or a class for expanded clones.

TRBJ1-1,TRBV19,NA,16,once,CASRPLYGVRRAEAFF,TGTGCCAGTAGACCCCTGTACGGGGTCAGGAGGGCTGAAGCTTTCTTT
TRBJ2-1,TRBV29-1,TRBD1,14,NA,CSATGQVAYNEQFF,TGCAGCGCCACGGGACAGGTGGCCTACAATGAGCAGTTCTTC
TRBJ2-7,TRBV19,NA,14,few,CASRDPSQAYEQYF,TGTGCCAGTAGGGATCCTAGCCAAGCCTACGAGCAGTACTTC
TRBJ2-5,TRBV19,NA,15,many,CASTETAGLQETQYF,TGTGCCAGTACAGAAACGGCTGGCTTACAAGAGACCCAGTACTTC
TRBJ1-4,TRBV10-3,TRBD1,11,NA,CATRDRDKLFF,TGTGCCACTAGGGACAGGGACAAACTGTTTTTT
TRBJ2-7,TRBV25-1,NA,13,NA,CASSIPGHYEQYF,TGTGCCAGCAGTATCCCGGGGCACTACGAGCAGTACTTC
TRBJ2-7,TRBV6-2/TRBV6-3,TRBD1,13,NA,CASSRTGKDEQYF,TGTGCCAGCAGTCGGACAGGGAAAGACGAGCAGTACTTC
TRBJ2-5,TRBV10-3,NA,16,once,CASSYLEGKFQETQYF,TGTGCCAGCAGTTACCTGGAGGGGAAATTCCAAGAGACCCAGTACTTC
TRBJ1-5,TRBV24-1,TRBD1,14,few,CASSSGTGLQPQHF,TGTGCCAGCAGCTCCGGGACAGGTTTGCAGCCCCAGCATTTT
TRBJ2-7,TRBV7-9,TRBD1,14,NA,CASSALQGLYEQYF,TGTGCCAGCAGCGCCTTACAGGGGCTCTACGAGCAGTACTTC
TRBJ1-1,TRBV10-3,TRBD1,14,NA,CASNKGQKNTEAFF,TGTGCCAGCAATAAGGGACAGAAGAACACTGAAGCTTTCTTT
TRBJ2-5,TRBV7-2,TRBD1,15,NA,CASSLVRDRQETQYF,TGTGCCAGCAGCTTAGTTAGGGACAGACAAGAGACCCAGTACTTC
TRBJ1-4,TRBV20-1,NA,13,few,CSARERQSEKLFF,TGCAGTGCTAGAGAGCGCCAAAGTGAAAAACTGTTTTTT
TRBJ1-1,TRBV20-1,NA,17,few,CSAAYPSSDDPRTEAFF,TGCAGTGCTGCATACCCCAGCTCCGACGATCCACGGACTGAAGCTTTCTTT
TRBJ2-5,TRBV2,NA,16,few,CASSTSPGQSKETQYF,TGTGCCAGCAGTACAAGTCCCGGACAGTCGAAAGAGACCCAGTACTTC
TRBJ1-2,TRBV7-9,NA,13,few,CASSSGRYYGYTF,TGTGCCAGCAGCTCTGGACGGTACTATGGCTACACCTTC
TRBJ1-3,TRBV7-9,TRBD1,16,few,CASSQVRGLFGNTIYF,TGCGCCAGCAGCCAGGTCAGGGGGCTCTTTGGAAACACCATATATTTT
TRBJ2-7,TRBV6-4,TRBD1,9,NA,CATGQGKYF,TGTGCCACCGGACAGGGGAAGTACTTC
TRBJ1-5,TRBV19,NA,14,few,CASRPKYSNQPQHF,TGTGCCAGTAGACCAAAGTATAGCAATCAGCCCCAGCATTTT
TRBJ2-5,TRBV6-1,TRBD2,18,NA,CASSYWPPLAGGGETQYF,TGTGCCAGCAGTTACTGGCCCCCACTAGCGGGGGGGGGTGAGACCCAGTACTTC
TRBJ2-5,TRBV15,NA,14,NA,CATSRVGQQETQYF,TGTGCCACCAGCAGAGTGGGGCAGCAAGAGACCCAGTACTTC
TRBJ2-5,TRBV7-9,NA,13,many,CASSLAGTETQYF,TGTGCCAGCAGCTTAGCGGGGACGGAGACCCAGTACTTC
TRBJ2-5,TRBV25-1,TRBD1,15,NA,CASRPTGTGQETQYF,TGTGCCAGCAGACCGACAGGGACCGGTCAAGAGACCCAGTACTTC
TRBJ1-1,TRBV15,NA,14,many,CATSRHGRNTEAFF,TGTGCCACCAGCAGACACGGACGCAACACTGAAGCTTTCTTT
TRBJ2-7,TRBV29-1,NA,12,NA,CSVGQSGFGQYF,TGCAGCGTCGGACAGTCGGGATTTGGGCAGTACTTC
TRBJ2-7,TRBV29-1,NA,11,many,CSVESRGEQYF,TGCAGCGTTGAATCGAGGGGCGAGCAGTACTTC
TRBJ1-2,TRBV2,TRBD1,11,NA,CASGQGIGYTF,TGTGCCAGCGGACAGGGGATTGGCTACACCTTC
TRBJ1-2,TRBV20-1,NA,14,NA,CSYSSGGVEYGYTF,TGCAGTTACTCGAGTGGGGGAGTAGAATATGGCTACACCTTC
TRBJ1-1,TRBV19,NA,13,once,CASSSNDRLEAFF,TGTGCCAGTAGTTCAAACGACAGGCTTGAAGCTTTCTTT
TRBJ1-6,TRBV4-2,TRBD1,16,NA,CASSRGTGGVDSPLHF,TGTGCCAGCAGCCGAGGGACAGGGGGCGTAGATTCACCCCTCCACTTT
TRBJ1-1,TRBV10-3,TRBD1,14,NA,CAISLTGGGTEAFF,TGTGCCATCAGCCTGACAGGGGGAGGAACTGAAGCTTTCTTT
TRBJ1-4,TRBV11-2,NA,15,few,CASSLTGTTNEKLFF,TGTGCCAGCAGCTTAACAGGGACAACTAATGAAAAACTGTTTTTT
TRBJ1-4,TRBV7-9,NA,14,NA,CASSFTGRDEKLFF,TGTGCCAGCAGCTTCACCGGGAGGGACGAAAAACTGTTTTTT
TRBJ2-1,TRBV29-1,NA,10,once,CSVEDKSQFF,TGCAGCGTTGAAGATAAATCGCAGTTCTTC
TRBJ1-2,TRBV15,NA,18,many,CATSRVTGQVLHNYGYTF,TGTGCCACCAGCAGAGTCACAGGGCAAGTCCTACATAACTATGGCTACACCTTC